One T cell receptor (beta chain) is described in this entry. The data were taken from a study of shared clonotypes between healthy human individuals. Sorted-subset replicate PCR reactions were performed with about 200 ng DNA, corresponding to roughly 27,000 T cell genomes. The assay was immunoSEQ multiplex PCR, and TCRdb's table has in-frame clones only and misses some. The sample carries 1.6 million or so clones, roughly 96% recorded once. CDR3 length: 17 residues. V shed 3 bases, J shed 8 bases, and the junction held 14 bases outside the gene matches. Germline values: CDR1 SGHKS, CDR2 YYEKEE (reference sequence).

What was sequenced was naive CD4+ T cells sorted from blood. The subset here: CD45RA+ positively selected. V and J are TRBV5-5 and TRBJ2-4, with TRBD2 matching over 10 bases. The TCR originated in a man aged 30 to 45 in good health. This chain's CDR3 is CASSSKAGGMGRDIQYF. CDR3 bases: TGTGCCAGCAGCTCAAAAGCGGGAGGGATGGGGAGGGACATTCAGTACTTC.